The rows below give T cell receptor beta chains drawn from one sample of a study of T cell repertoires in cytomegalovirus infection. TCRdb called the reads again in MiXCR, with one record for every CDR3 protein. The sample lists about 360,000 distinct CDR3 sequences, 15% to 20% occurring once. Sequencing was carried out using PBMCs. The receptors stem from a human donor in good health (CMV status not recorded). Some clones in this sample may be carry-over from other donors' samples. The CDR3 runs from the conserved cysteine through the conserved F or W. Fields, in order: D gene, V gene, J gene, clone size, CDR3 DNA, CDR3 protein. D genes are given only for firm matches. Clone size is shown for a subset of rows, as once, few, many or a class of expanded clone.

NA	TRBV27	TRBJ1-1	NA	TGTGCCAGCAGTTTGAGAGGGCCGTGGAACACTGAAGCTTTCTTT	CASSLRGPWNTEAFF
TRBD1	TRBV7-9	TRBJ2-7	many	TGTGCCAGCAGCTTAGCCGGCAGGGGGTTAAATTACGAGCAGTACTTC	CASSLAGRGLNYEQYF
NA	TRBV29-1	TRBJ1-1	many	TGCAGCGCTGGGATGAACACTGAAGCTTTCTTT	CSAGMNTEAFF
TRBD1	TRBV19	TRBJ2-7	few	TGTGCCAGTAGTGGACAGGGGGCGACCTACGAGCAGTACTTC	CASSGQGATYEQYF
NA	TRBV3-1	TRBJ1-1	NA	TGTGCCAGCAGCCAAGCACAGACTATGGGTGAAGCTTTCTTT	CASSQAQTMGEAFF
TRBD1	TRBV7-2	TRBJ1-2	many	TGTGCCAGCAGCGGGCAGGGGGGCCACTATGGCTACACCTTC	CASSGQGGHYGYTF
NA	TRBV20-1	TRBJ2-7	NA	TGCAGTGCTAGAATACCCCCCGAGGGTCGTTACGAGCAGTACTTC	CSARIPPEGRYEQYF
NA	TRBV20-1	TRBJ2-1	few	TGCAGTGCCACTAAGCAGCGGGTCACTTACAATGAGCAGTTCTTC	CSATKQRVTYNEQFF
TRBD1	TRBV20-1	TRBJ1-6	few	TGCAGTGCGATCCGGGACAGGGACAATTCACCCCTCCACTTT	CSAIRDRDNSPLHF
NA	TRBV27	TRBJ2-3	few	TGTGCCAGCAGTGGGAGCTCCGGAGATACGCAGTATTTT	CASSGSSGDTQYF
TRBD1	TRBV15	TRBJ1-5	NA	TGTGCCACCAGCAGTGACAGGGGTTATAGCAATCAGCCCCAGCATTTT	CATSSDRGYSNQPQHF
NA	TRBV6-2/TRBV6-3	TRBJ2-5	few	TGTGCCAGCAGTTACGATGGCGGTCAAGAGACCCAGTACTTC	CASSYDGGQETQYF